These 7 T cell receptor beta chains share one sample of origin, sequenced in a study of blood T cell repertoires in COVID-19. The protocol was immunoSEQ multiplex PCR, while the TCRdb copy is restricted to in-frame clones and leaves out a portion. The table lists around 190,000 clones, more than 80% of them singletons, with 9.2% in the top ten. The sequencing input was PBMCs or T cells enriched from blood (not recorded which). The receptors were sampled from a middle-aged man who had recovered from COVID-19.

The chain is built from TRBV18 and TRBJ2-6; TRBD2 might be the D (5 bases). Trimming stripped 6 bases from V and 0 bases from J, with 6 bases between. CDR1 and CDR2 from the germline V gene are KGHSH and LQKENI. This CDR3 has 14 residues. The CDR3 sequence: CASSSGSGANVLTF. CDR3 bases: TGTGCCAGCTCGAGCGGCTCTGGGGCCAACGTCCTGACTTTC.

The chain combines TRBV3-1 (or the pseudogene TRBV3-2) with TRBJ2-7; possibly TRBD2 for D (7 bases). Per germline, CDR1 LGHDT and CDR2 YNNKEL (reference sequence). The V end was cut by 7 bases, the J end by 3 bases, with 19 bases between. The CDR3 consists of 15 residues. The CDR3 DNA reads TGTGCCAGCAACATGGGGGGGCCAACGAACTACGAGCAGTACTTC. Translating it yields CASNMGGPTNYEQYF.

The chain recombines TRBV29-1 with TRBJ2-7; 11 bases are a match to TRBD1. Per germline, CDR1 SQVTM and CDR2 ANQGSEA. V shed 5 bases, J shed 5 bases, and the junction held 8 bases outside the gene matches. The length of the CDR3 is 14 residues. The chain's CDR3 is CSVPGTGGLDEQYF. The CDR3 region has the DNA TGCAGCGTTCCCGGGACAGGGGGTTTGGACGAGCAGTACTTC.

For this clone: Other DNA sequences within the sample encode an identical CDR3. V gene TRBV19 combines with J gene TRBJ1-1, with D possibly matching TRBD1 (5 bases). The CDR3 is 12 residues long. CDR1 LNHDA and CDR2 SQIVND come from the germline V gene (reference sequence). The ends were cut back, 3 bases at V and 6 bases at J, with 8 bases in the middle. In nucleotides, the CDR3 is TGTGCCAGTAGTATCGGGGGGGCTGAAGCTTTCTTT. This gives the protein CASSIGGAEAFF.

J is TRBJ2-7 and V is TRBV24-1; D remains ambiguous. The CDR3 covers 13 residues. V lost 3 bases and J 0 bases, leaving 5 bases between the germline ends. Germline CDR1 and CDR2: KGHDR and SFDVKD. CDR3 nucleotide sequence: TGTGCCACCAGTGATCACAGCTCCTACGAGCAGTACTTC. Amino acids: CATSDHSSYEQYF.

The chain is built from TRBV7-6 and TRBJ2-1; tentative D call: TRBD1 (6 bases). In germline, CDR1 is SGHVS, CDR2 FNYEAQ. The CDR3 has 15 residues. V shed 6 bases and J shed 3 bases, with 15 bases lying between them. The CDR3 DNA follows: TGTGCCAGCAGTCCCCCAGGGGATAACTACAATGAGCAGTTCTTC. As protein: CASSPPGDNYNEQFF.

V usage is TRBV9 and J usage is TRBJ2-5; tentatively, D is TRBD1 (5 bases). Between the trimmed V and J ends, which lost 0 bases and 4 bases, there was a span of 16 bases. Germline V lookup: CDR1 SGDLS, CDR2 YYNGEE. The CDR3 loop spans 16 amino acids. CDR3 bases: TGTGCCAGCAGCGTAGGGGTAGCCAGGGAAGGAGAGACCCAGTACTTC. The encoded protein is CASSVGVAREGETQYF.